What follows are 25 T cell receptor beta chains derived from one specimen sequenced in a study of T cell responses to AZD1222 COVID-19 vaccine. The table came from immunoSEQ multiplex PCR; TCRdb's copy has only in-frame clones and leaves some out. The repertoire holds approximately 150,000 clones, with 85% to 95% as singletons. The material was peripheral blood, obtained on day 0 of AZD1222 vaccination. These receptors originate from an adult in good health.

The genes are TRBV7-9 and TRBJ2-6; D perhaps matches TRBD1 (5 bases). The CDR3 extends over 18 amino acids. Trimming stripped 8 bases from V and 0 bases from J, with 20 bases between. Germline V lookup: CDR1 SEHNR, CDR2 FQNEAQ (reference sequence). The CDR3 protein is CASPVRGAENSGANVLTF. The CDR3 DNA reads TGTGCCAGCCCAGTTCGTGGGGCCGAAAACTCTGGGGCCAACGTCCTGACTTTC.

The chain carries TRBV10-1 and TRBJ2-3; TRBD1 might be the D (6 bases). Trimming took off 6 bases at V and 2 bases at J, with 12 bases between the two ends. Germline CDR1 is WNHNN and CDR2 is SYGVQD (reference sequence). The CDR3 extends over 14 amino acids. CDR3 nucleotide sequence: TGCGCCAGCAGGGGGGCAGGGAACACAGATACGCAGTATTTT. Translated: CASRGAGNTDTQYF.

The chain carries TRBV19 and TRBJ2-7; no definite D call. The germline V gene has CDR1 LNHDA and CDR2 SQIVND (reference sequence). Deletions cut 6 bases from V and 2 bases from J, with 8 bases between. The CDR3 loop spans 12 amino acids. The CDR3 reads CASSPSPYEQYF. The CDR3 DNA sequence: TGTGCCAGTAGCCCTTCACCCTACGAGCAGTACTTC.

The chain recombines TRBV14 with TRBJ1-2; the D is unclear. The germline V and J ends were trimmed by 4 bases and 4 bases, with 16 bases remaining between them. The CDR3 consists of 15 residues. Per the germline V gene, CDR1 is SGHDN and CDR2 is FVKESK. The DNA of the CDR3 is TGTGCCAGCAGCCCCCGCGGGAGTTTCTTCTATGGCTACACCTTC. Translated, it gives CASSPRGSFFYGYTF.

The V call is TRBV9, the J call TRBJ1-1; D gene unclear. V was shortened by 4 bases and J by 0 bases, with 10 bases between the two germline ends. Germline values: CDR1 SGDLS, CDR2 YYNGEE. The CDR3 contains 14 residues. CDR3 DNA sequence: TGTGCCAGCAGCCCCCGACTTATGAACACTGAAGCTTTCTTT. The encoded protein is CASSPRLMNTEAFF.

J is TRBJ2-5 and V is TRBV9; D may match TRBD1 or TRBD2 (6 bases each). Per the germline V gene, CDR1 is SGDLS and CDR2 is YYNGEE. V was trimmed by 3 bases and J by 4 bases, leaving 10 bases between them. This CDR3 has 13 residues. DNA for the CDR3: TGTGCCAGCAGCGGGGGGGCTGCAGAGACCCAGTACTTC. Encoded protein: CASSGGAAETQYF.

V gene TRBV5-8 combines with J gene TRBJ1-1; no reliable D call. Trimming stripped 3 bases from V and 4 bases from J, with 13 bases between. The germline gives CDR1 SGHTS, CDR2 YDEGEE. CDR3 length equals 14 residues. The CDR3 DNA reads as TGTGCCAGCAGCTCGCTCGGTCGAGGCACTGAAGCTTTCTTT. The encoded protein is CASSSLGRGTEAFF.

The chain is built from TRBV11-2 and TRBJ2-5; TRBD2 aligns across 8 bases. Germline values: CDR1 SGHAT, CDR2 FQNNGV. The junction had 11 bases not matched to a gene; V was cut back by 6 bases and J by 5 bases. The CDR3 extends over 15 amino acids. The CDR3 region is CASRDTGGPGETQYF. As DNA, the CDR3 is TGTGCCAGCAGGGACACGGGAGGGCCTGGTGAGACCCAGTACTTC. The full variable domain, rest sourced from reference TRBV11-2 and TRBJ2-5, is EAGVAQSPRYKIIEKRQSVAFWCNPISGHATLYWYQQILGQGPKLLIQFQNNGVVDDSQLPKDRFSAERLKGVDSTLKIQPAKLEDSAVYLCASRDTGGPGETQYFGPGTRLLVL.

CDR3 loop: CATSDSPRPGQGAFEQFF. CDR3 coding DNA: TGTGCCACCAGTGATTCGCCCCGACCGGGACAGGGGGCGTTTGAGCAGTTCTTC. The rearrangement links TRBV24-1 to TRBJ2-1, with 12 bases identical to TRBD1. Germline CDR1 is KGHDR and CDR2 is SFDVKD. Trimming at V came to 2 bases and at J to 9 bases, leaving 13 bases not matched to a gene. This CDR3 is built from 18 residues.

The chain employs TRBV5-6 and TRBJ1-3; TRBD1 is a possible D gene (6 bases). Trimming pared 7 bases from V and 0 bases from J, leaving 14 bases between. Per germline, CDR1 SGHDT and CDR2 YYEEEE. The CDR3 is 15 amino acids. CDR3 region: CASSGLQGSGNTIYF. The CDR3 DNA follows: TGTGCCAGCTCGGGCCTACAGGGCTCTGGAAACACCATATATTTT. The whole variable domain, filled in from reference TRBV5-6 and TRBJ1-3, reads DAGVTQSPTHLIKTRGQQVTLRCSPKSGHDTVSWYQQALGQGPQFIFQYYEEEERQRGNFPDRFSGHQFPNYSSELNVNALLLGDSALYLCASSGLQGSGNTIYFGEGSWLTVV.

The rearrangement links TRBV6-1 to TRBJ1-4; D perhaps matches TRBD1 (6 bases). Trimming took off 2 bases at V and 8 bases at J, with 12 bases between the two ends. There are 14 residues in the CDR3. Germline CDR1 MNHNS, CDR2 SASEGT. The CDR3 sequence: CASSEHRDREKLFF. The CDR3 nucleotides read TGTGCCAGCAGTGAACACAGGGACCGGGAAAAACTGTTTTTT.

The chain recombines TRBV10-3 with TRBJ1-2, with D unclear. Germline V gene lookup returns CDR1 ENHRY and CDR2 SYGVKD. V gave up 0 bases and J gave up 3 bases, with 5 bases separating them. This CDR3 has 13 residues. The CDR3 DNA sequence: TGTGCCATCAGTGAGTCCATGGACTATGGCTACACCTTC. Protein sequence: CAISESMDYGYTF.

This chain uses TRBV6-1 with TRBJ2-7; 7 bases are shared with TRBD1. The CDR3 is 17 residues long. CDR1 MNHNS and CDR2 SASEGT come from the germline V gene. Germline trimming cut 4 bases from V and 0 bases from J; bases unmatched to any gene: 12. The CDR3 spells CASSARYRGTSSYEQYF. The CDR3 coding sequence is TGTGCCAGCAGTGCGAGATACAGGGGCACCAGCTCCTACGAGCAGTACTTC.

V gene TRBV24-1 combines with J gene TRBJ2-2; D gene uncertain. This CDR3 contains 12 residues. V was trimmed by 3 bases and J by 6 bases, leaving 4 bases between them. The germline CDR1 and CDR2 sequences are KGHDR and SFDVKD. The CDR3 nucleotides are TGTGCCACCAGTGATATATCCGGGGAGCTGTTTTTT. Protein sequence: CATSDISGELFF.

V is TRBV9 and J is TRBJ2-7, with D perhaps matching TRBD2 (6 bases). Germline loops: CDR1 SGDLS, CDR2 YYNGEE. This CDR3 is built from 17 residues. Trimming pared 4 bases from V and 5 bases from J, leaving 25 bases between. The DNA for the CDR3 is TGTGCCAGCAGCACGGGACTTGTCGGGAGTGTGGAAAACGAGCAGTACTTC. It codes for CASSTGLVGSVENEQYF.

The rearrangement joins TRBV18 to TRBJ1-1; no clear D gene. V lost 6 bases and J lost 1, with 18 bases in between. The CDR3 runs to 16 residues. Germline values: CDR1 KGHSH, CDR2 LQKENI. CDR3: CASSRTKDGSNTEAFF. The CDR3 DNA follows: TGTGCCAGCTCCCGTACTAAGGACGGCTCGAACACTGAAGCTTTCTTT.

V gene TRBV19 combines with J gene TRBJ2-7; 12 bases are shared with TRBD2. There are 17 residues in the CDR3. CDR1 LNHDA and CDR2 SQIVND come from the germline V gene (reference sequence). V shed 6 bases and J 2 bases; nucleotides not matched to a gene: 11. The CDR3 DNA is TGTGCCAGTAGGAAGAGGACTAGCGGGGAAGTACCCTACGAGCAGTACTTC. This translates into CASRKRTSGEVPYEQYF.

The chain has TRBV7-9 and TRBJ1-1; no reliable D call. CDR1 and CDR2 (germline): SEHNR, FQNEAQ (reference sequence). The CDR3 runs 14 residues. Trimming stripped 5 bases from V and 11 bases from J, with 21 bases between. This chain's CDR3 is CASSIPLGLSPAFF. The CDR3 DNA reads as TGTGCCAGCAGCATCCCCCTCGGACTGTCGCCGGCTTTCTTT.

The DNA for the CDR3 is TGTGCCAGCAGTACGGGACAGGGCACCGAGCAGTACTTC. Translation gives CASSTGQGTEQYF. The chain links TRBV12-3 or TRBV12-4 to TRBJ2-7, with 9 positions matching TRBD1. Trimming took 5 bases from V and 6 from J; bases not matched to a gene: 5. The CDR3 sequence is 13 residues long.

V and J are TRBV9 and TRBJ2-3, with no clear D. V was trimmed by 0 bases and J by 6 bases, leaving 14 bases between them. The CDR3 is 15 residues long. CDR1 SGDLS and CDR2 YYNGEE come from the germline V gene. The CDR3 DNA is TGTGCCAGCAGCGTAGCCGATTCGAGGCGGGATACGCAGTATTTT. This gives the protein CASSVADSRRDTQYF.

The rearrangement uses TRBV3-1 (or the pseudogene TRBV3-2) and TRBJ2-2, with TRBD1 identical over 8 bases. The J segment lost 4 bases and the V segment lost 1 base, leaving 2 bases of the junction unmatched. CDR1 and CDR2 (germline): LGHDT, YNNKEL (reference sequence). This CDR3 is built from 15 residues. CDR3 nucleotides: TGTGCCAGCAGCCAAGGAACAGGGGGCACCGGGGAGCTGTTTTTT. Encoded protein: CASSQGTGGTGELFF.

The rearrangement uses TRBV27 and TRBJ2-1, with 8 positions matching TRBD2. Germline values: CDR1 MNHEY, CDR2 SMNVEV (reference sequence). The V and J ends lost 5 bases and 7 bases, in that order; junction bases with no gene match: 10. CDR3 length: 15 residues. CDR3 residues: CASSTSGTSNNEQFF. The CDR3 bases are TGTGCCAGCAGTACATCCGGGACTAGTAATAATGAGCAGTTCTTC.

The chain is built from TRBV27 and TRBJ2-1; D remains ambiguous. This CDR3 is built from 13 residues. Trimming pared 8 bases from V and 3 bases from J, leaving 11 bases between. Germline loops: CDR1 MNHEY, CDR2 SMNVEV (reference sequence). For the CDR3, the DNA is TGTGCCAGCGCCCTCAATTACTACAATGAGCAGTTCTTC. This codes for CASALNYYNEQFF.

The V gene is TRBV18, the J gene TRBJ1-1; D is uncertain. The germline gives CDR1 KGHSH, CDR2 LQKENI. V gave up 5 bases and J gave up 6 bases, with 19 bases separating them. The CDR3 covers 15 residues. The CDR3 here is CASSSGFRVNSEAFF. In DNA form, the CDR3 reads TGTGCCAGCTCAAGTGGGTTTAGGGTAAACTCTGAAGCTTTCTTT. Together with reference TRBV18 and TRBJ1-1, the CDR3 gives the full variable domain: NAGVMQNPRHLVRRRGQEARLRCSPMKGHSHVYWYRQLPEEGLKFMVYLQKENIIDESGMPKERFSAEFPKEGPSILRIQQVVRGDSAAYFCASSSGFRVNSEAFFGQGTRLTVV.

J is TRBJ1-5 and V is TRBV6-5; TRBD1 agrees at 7 bases. V was pared by 2 bases and J by 6 bases, with 7 bases of the junction left unmatched. Per germline, CDR1 MNHEY and CDR2 SVGAGI. The CDR3 contains 15 residues. Written as DNA, the CDR3 is TGTGCCAGCAGTTACGGGGGCAGGGGGGGTCAGCCCCAGCATTTT. It specifies CASSYGGRGGQPQHF.